The 31 T cell receptor beta chains presented below share a single source sample, sequenced in a study of blood T cell repertoires in COVID-19. The table came from immunoSEQ multiplex PCR; TCRdb's copy has only in-frame clones and leaves some out. This table has around 260,000 clones, roughly 90% appearing once. Input material: peripheral blood. These receptors were taken from a man younger than 40 with acute or convalescent COVID-19.

CDR3 bases: TGTGCCTGGGGGAAAACAGGGAGACACACCTTC. Amino acid sequence: CAWGKTGRHTF. The chain joins TRBV30 to TRBJ1-2; TRBD1 is a possible D gene (6 bases). The length of the CDR3 is 11 residues. Germline V CDR1 and CDR2: GTSNPN, SVGIG (reference sequence). V was pared by 5 bases and J by 12 bases, with 16 bases between. Looking up the rest from reference TRBV30 and TRBJ1-2 gives the full variable domain: SQTIHQWPATLVQPVGSPLSLECTVEGTSNPNLYWYRQAAGRGLQLLFYSVGIGQISSEVPQNLSASRPQDRQFILSSKKLLLSDSGFYLCAWGKTGRHTFGSGTRLTVV.

The chain is built from TRBV19 and TRBJ2-1; TRBD2 agrees at 13 bases. This CDR3 spans 17 amino acids. V dropped 6 bases and J dropped 0; count of bases not matched to a gene: 5. Germline CDR1 and CDR2: LNHDA and SQIVND (reference sequence). The CDR3: CASRQGLAGPSYNEQFF. The CDR3 bases are TGTGCCAGTAGGCAGGGACTAGCGGGGCCCTCCTACAATGAGCAGTTCTTC. Variable domain in full (rest from reference TRBV19 and TRBJ2-1): DGGITQSPKYLFRKEGQNVTLSCEQNLNHDAMYWYRQDPGQGLRLIYYSQIVNDFQKGDIAEGYSVSREKKESFPLTVTSAQKNPTAFYLCASRQGLAGPSYNEQFFGPGTRLTVL.

For the CDR3, the DNA is TGTGCCAGCAGTCACCGACGGGACCAAGAGACCCAGTACTTC. Translation: CASSHRRDQETQYF. V usage is TRBV27 and J usage is TRBJ2-5; no clear D gene. The CDR3 is 14 amino acids. Germline-derived CDR1 and CDR2 are MNHEY and SMNVEV (reference sequence). V dropped 5 bases and J dropped 0 bases, with 10 bases sitting between them.

This sequence joins TRBV11-2 and TRBJ1-4, with a tentative D call TRBD1 (5 bases). The CDR3 contains 15 residues. V was clipped by 5 bases and J by 8 bases, with 18 bases between them. The germline CDR1 and CDR2 sequences are SGHAT and FQNNGV. This CDR3 reads CASSPTTDGGEKLFF. The CDR3 DNA reads TGTGCCAGCAGCCCAACAACGGACGGGGGGGAAAAACTGTTTTTT. The full variable domain, completed using reference TRBV11-2 and TRBJ1-4, is EAGVAQSPRYKIIEKRQSVAFWCNPISGHATLYWYQQILGQGPKLLIQFQNNGVVDDSQLPKDRFSAERLKGVDSTLKIQPAKLEDSAVYLCASSPTTDGGEKLFFGSGTQLSVL.

V usage is TRBV5-4 and J usage is TRBJ2-2; no clear D gene. This CDR3 has 14 amino acids. V was clipped by 3 bases and J by 3 bases, with 9 bases between them. From germline, CDR1 is SGHNT and CDR2 YYREEE (reference sequence). The CDR3 reads CASSSRSDTGELFF. In DNA, the CDR3 is TGTGCCAGCAGCTCACGGAGCGACACCGGGGAGCTGTTTTTT.

This clone occurred a few times. CDR3 coding DNA: TGCGCCAGCAATGGGGGGAGCATGAACACTGAAGCTTTCTTT. Translated, it gives CASNGGSMNTEAFF. V usage is TRBV5-1 and J usage is TRBJ1-1, with D maybe TRBD1 (5 bases). Germline V gene data show CDR1 as SGHRS and CDR2 as YFSETQ. This CDR3 contains 14 residues. With 6 bases removed from V and 0 bases from J, the gap between germline ends came to 12 bases.

The V gene is TRBV18, the J gene TRBJ2-7; the D gene is possibly TRBD1 (6 bases). CDR3 length equals 14 residues. The V and J ends lost 6 bases and 3 bases respectively, with 15 bases between them. Germline assignment: CDR1 KGHSH and CDR2 LQKENI. As DNA, the CDR3 is TGTGCCAGCTCCGAACAGGGTATCGGCTACGAGCAGTACTTC. It translates to CASSEQGIGYEQYF.

The rearrangement uses TRBV2 and TRBJ1-2, with D perhaps TRBD1 (5 bases). Trimming took off 5 bases at V and 7 bases at J, with 11 bases between the two ends. The CDR3 length is 12 residues. Germline V gene sequence: CDR1 SNHLY, CDR2 FYNNEI. In nucleotides, the CDR3 is TGTGCCAGCAGTCGACAGCAGCGTGGCTACACCTTC. Amino acid sequence: CASSRQQRGYTF.

The chain recombines TRBV14 with TRBJ1-2; TRBD1 agrees at 10 bases. The CDR3 has 13 residues. Germline V gene sequence: CDR1 SGHDN, CDR2 FVKESK. V shed 1 base and J 10 bases; nucleotides not matched to a gene: 3. CDR3 sequence: CASSQGTGGTYTF. The CDR3 region has the DNA TGTGCCAGCAGCCAAGGGACAGGGGGGACCTACACCTTC.

This chain connects TRBV7-3 to TRBJ2-3, with 11 bases fitting TRBD2. This CDR3 is built from 15 residues. Looked up from germline, CDR1 is SGHTA and CDR2 is FQGTGA. Trimming took 3 bases from V and 6 from J; bases not matched to a gene: 5. The DNA of the CDR3 is TGTGCCAGCAGCTTTACTAGCGGGAGATGGGATACGCAGTATTTT. Amino acids: CASSFTSGRWDTQYF.

This chain uses TRBV2 with TRBJ2-7; 12 nucleotides match TRBD1. This CDR3 comprises 15 residues. Trimming at V came to 8 bases and at J to 6 bases, leaving 11 bases not matched to a gene. Germline V lookup: CDR1 SNHLY, CDR2 FYNNEI. As DNA, the CDR3 is TGTGCCAGCCTATTGGGAGGGACAGGGGGCGGCGAGCAGTACTTC. This sequence encodes CASLLGGTGGGEQYF.

The chain uses TRBV15 and TRBJ1-2, with no clear D. This CDR3 comprises 14 residues. Germline V gives CDR1 LNHNV, CDR2 YYDKDF (reference sequence). Trimming left V 0 bases short and J 6 bases short, with 11 bases between. CDR3 nucleotide sequence: TGTGCCACCAGCAGAGAAGTAGGGCGGGATGGCTACACCTTC. The encoded protein is CATSREVGRDGYTF. The whole variable domain, remainder taken from reference TRBV15 and TRBJ1-2, is DAMVIQNPRYQVTQFGKPVTLSCSQTLNHNVMYWYQQKSSQAPKLLFHYYDKDFNNEADTPDNFQSRRPNTSFCFLDIRSPGLGDTAMYLCATSREVGRDGYTFGSGTRLTVV.

The V gene is TRBV5-1, the J gene TRBJ1-6; D ambiguous. V was pared by 0 bases and J by 6 bases, with 13 bases between. This CDR3 comprises 16 residues. The germline V gene has CDR1 SGHRS and CDR2 YFSETQ. CDR3 DNA sequence: TGCGCCAGCAGCTTGGTTGGAGGGCTGGTTAATTCACCCCTCCACTTT. Translating gives CASSLVGGLVNSPLHF.

J is TRBJ1-3 and V is TRBV15; 9 bases are a match to TRBD1. From germline, CDR1 is LNHNV and CDR2 YYDKDF (reference sequence). V shed 0 bases and J 4 bases; nucleotides not matched to a gene: 4. The CDR3 covers 16 residues. As DNA, the CDR3 is TGTGCCACCAGCAGAGATCGGACAGGGGTAGGAAACACCATATATTTT. It yields the protein CATSRDRTGVGNTIYF.

The chain is built from TRBV7-2 and TRBJ2-2, with TRBD2 identical over 13 bases. In germline, CDR1 is SGHTA, CDR2 FQGNSA. The CDR3 is 17 amino acids. Germline trimming cut 5 bases from V and 7 bases from J; bases unmatched to any gene: 10. This CDR3 reads CASSHPRTSGSGGELFF. The CDR3 DNA is TGTGCCAGCAGCCATCCTAGGACTAGCGGGAGCGGCGGGGAGCTGTTTTTT. The complete variable domain, with remaining parts taken from reference TRBV7-2 and TRBJ2-2, reads GAGVSQSPSNKVTEKGKDVELRCDPISGHTALYWYRQSLGQGLEFLIYFQGNSAPDKSGLPSDRFSAERTGGSVSTLTIQRTQQEDSAVYLCASSHPRTSGSGGELFFGEGSRLTVL.

The gene calls are TRBV5-1 and TRBJ1-2, with 8 bases aligning to TRBD1. The CDR3 is 14 residues long. The V segment lost 1 base and the J segment 4 bases; nucleotides outside the gene matches: 3. CDR1 and CDR2 from the germline V gene are SGHRS and YFSETQ. The CDR3 reads CASSLQGAGYGYTF. CDR3 DNA: TGCGCCAGCAGCTTGCAGGGGGCTGGCTATGGCTACACCTTC. The full variable domain, rest sourced from reference TRBV5-1 and TRBJ1-2, is KAGVTQTPRYLIKTRGQQVTLSCSPISGHRSVSWYQQTPGQGLQFLFEYFSETQRNKGNFPGRFSGRQFSNSRSEMNVSTLELGDSALYLCASSLQGAGYGYTFGSGTRLTVV.

The rearrangement links TRBV6-5 to TRBJ2-2; no clear D. The V end lost 7 bases, the J end lost 1 base, and 7 bases lay between the germline ends. Germline V gene data show CDR1 as MNHEY and CDR2 as SVGAGI. The CDR3 has 13 amino acids. The CDR3 sequence: CASKHQNTGELFF. CDR3 DNA sequence: TGTGCCAGCAAACACCAGAACACCGGGGAGCTGTTTTTT.

The rearrangement joins TRBV2 to TRBJ2-1; TRBD1 aligns across 9 bases. The V and J ends lost 3 bases and 1 base, in that order; junction bases with no gene match: 1. This CDR3 has 15 amino acids. Per the germline V gene, CDR1 is SNHLY and CDR2 is FYNNEI. CDR3 DNA sequence: TGTGCCAGCAGTGAGGACAGGGGATCCTACAATGAGCAGTTCTTC. Its translation: CASSEDRGSYNEQFF.

The CDR3 bases are TGTGCCTGGAGTGTACGATCAAGGGACAGGGGGGGTCAGCCCCAGCATTTT. Translation gives CAWSVRSRDRGGQPQHF. The genes are TRBV30 and TRBJ1-5; 11 bases align to TRBD1. Per germline, CDR1 GTSNPN and CDR2 SVGIG (reference sequence). V lost 0 bases, J lost 6 bases, and 10 bases stayed unmatched. The CDR3 covers 17 residues.

This clone appeared once. This chain links TRBV16 with TRBJ1-6, with 8 bases aligning to TRBD1. Germline CDR1 reads KGHSY; CDR2 reads FQNENV. This CDR3 has 13 amino acids. Germline trimming cut 3 bases from V and 11 bases from J; bases unmatched to any gene: 3. CDR3 protein: CASSQTGEAPLHF. CDR3 sequence (DNA): TGTGCCAGCAGCCAGACAGGGGAAGCACCCCTCCACTTT.

This clone was observed a handful of times. The chain couples TRBV6-1 to TRBJ2-7, with D perhaps TRBD2 (6 bases). Trimming removed 0 bases from V and 7 bases from J, with 16 bases in between. The CDR3 is 15 residues long. Germline CDR1 and CDR2: MNHNS and SASEGT. This CDR3 reads CASSEASWGTGEQYF. CDR3 in DNA: TGTGCCAGCAGTGAAGCATCATGGGGGACTGGGGAGCAGTACTTC.

J is TRBJ1-5 and V is TRBV2; tentatively, D is TRBD1 (5 bases). Trimming took off 7 bases at V and 5 bases at J, with 12 bases between the two ends. This CDR3 region has 13 residues. CDR1 is SNHLY and CDR2 is FYNNEI in the germline V gene. CDR3 coding DNA: TGTGCCAGCAAGGGGCAGGGCGATCAGCCCCAGCATTTT. Protein sequence: CASKGQGDQPQHF. Supplemented by reference TRBV2 and TRBJ1-5, the full variable domain reads EPEVTQTPSHQVTQMGQEVILRCVPISNHLYFYWYRQILGQKVEFLVSFYNNEISEKSEIFDDQFSVERPDGSNFTLKIRSTKLEDSAMYFCASKGQGDQPQHFGDGTRLSIL.

J is TRBJ2-7 and V is TRBV6-5, with 7 bases that match TRBD2. The CDR3 consists of 13 residues. Germline loops: CDR1 MNHEY, CDR2 SVGAGI. The trim removed 5 bases at V and 4 bases at J, leaving 5 bases unmatched. CDR3 sequence: CASSPGLFYEQYF. CDR3 nucleotides: TGTGCCAGCAGTCCGGGACTATTTTACGAGCAGTACTTC.

The CDR3 protein is CAISGGGLQPQHF. DNA of the CDR3: TGTGCCATCAGTGGGGGGGGACTCCAGCCCCAGCATTTT. The chain joins TRBV10-3 to TRBJ1-5, with D possibly TRBD1 on 5 matching bases. Trimming removed 4 bases at V and 7 bases at J, with 11 bases between. Germline assignment: CDR1 ENHRY and CDR2 SYGVKD. The CDR3 extends over 13 amino acids.

V is TRBV28 and J is TRBJ1-4; D remains unclear. Germline lookup yields CDR1 MDHEN and CDR2 SYDVKM. This CDR3 is 11 amino acids long. Trimming pared 6 bases from V and 8 bases from J, leaving 7 bases between. CDR3 coding DNA: TGTGCCAGCAGGGGCCGAGAAAAACTGTTTTTT. Translation gives CASRGREKLFF.

V is TRBV19 and J is TRBJ2-7; 8 bases fit TRBD2. The CDR3 length is 14 residues. Trimming cost V 6 bases and J 2 bases; bases outside gene matches: 6. CDR1 LNHDA and CDR2 SQIVND come from the germline V gene (reference sequence). The CDR3 sequence: CASSPGGGPYEQYF. DNA of the CDR3: TGTGCCAGTAGCCCGGGGGGGGGTCCCTACGAGCAGTACTTC.

The chain is built from TRBV20-1 and TRBJ2-1, with 13 bases lining up with TRBD2. J lost 9 bases, V lost 3 bases, and 5 bases had no gene match. Germline CDR1 reads DFQATT; CDR2 reads SNEGSKA (reference sequence). The CDR3 is 14 amino acids. This CDR3 reads CSASRTSGGFEQFF. The CDR3 bases are TGCAGTGCTAGTAGGACTAGCGGGGGCTTTGAGCAGTTCTTC.

The chain is built from TRBV6-5 and TRBJ1-6; D is undetermined. Germline CDR1 reads MNHEY; CDR2 reads SVGAGI. This CDR3 has 14 residues. Deletions cut 7 bases from V and 7 bases from J, with 14 bases between. Here the CDR3 DNA reads TGTGCCAGCAATAGTAGAAAGAACAATTCACCCCTCCACTTT. It encodes CASNSRKNNSPLHF.

Comments on this clone: The sample holds other DNA sequences that translate to the same CDR3. The V call is TRBV6-5, the J call TRBJ2-1; 8 bases align to TRBD2. Germline V gives CDR1 MNHEY, CDR2 SVGAGI. The CDR3 length is 15 residues. V lost 6 bases, J lost 4 bases, and 8 bases stayed unmatched. Here the CDR3 reads CASSSREGRYNEQFF. The CDR3 DNA sequence: TGTGCCAGCAGCTCCCGGGAGGGGCGGTACAATGAGCAGTTCTTC.

This clone was seen once. The chain links TRBV3-1 (or the pseudogene TRBV3-2) to TRBJ2-1, with 10 bases identical to TRBD1. V lost 5 bases and J lost 6; bases outside the gene matches: 7. CDR3 length equals 15 residues. The germline CDR1 and CDR2 sequences are LGHDT and YNNKEL (reference sequence). CDR3 in DNA: TGTGCCAGCAGCATCCGGACAGGGGGTCGCAATGAGCAGTTCTTC. It codes for CASSIRTGGRNEQFF.

V gene TRBV2 combines with J gene TRBJ2-2; D uncertain. Trimming stripped 8 bases from V and 1 base from J, with 11 bases between. This CDR3 spans 14 amino acids. Germline loops: CDR1 SNHLY, CDR2 FYNNEI. The CDR3 region has the DNA TGTGCCAGCTCGGAAAACAGGAACACCGGGGAGCTGTTTTTT. Protein: CASSENRNTGELFF.